This entry concerns a single TCR beta chain. V trimming: 6 bases; J trimming: 7 bases; junction bases outside the gene matches: 14. This CDR3 is built from 17 residues. Per germline, CDR1 WSHSY and CDR2 SAAADI. This entry is derived from a study of blood T cell repertoires in COVID-19. Generated by immunoSEQ multiplex PCR, the TCRdb table keeps only in-frame clones and is missing some. The data show just over 350,000 clones, 75% to 90% seen once. The sequence was obtained from a woman aged 55-75 years with COVID-19, enrolled during active disease. The V call is TRBV10-2, the J call TRBJ1-6; TRBD1 agrees at 8 bases. The sequencing input was peripheral blood. Here the CDR3 reads CASRTGQDVPGNSPLHF. The CDR3 bases are TGCGCCAGCAGGACGGGACAGGACGTCCCCGGGAATTCACCCCTCCACTTT.